The T cell receptor beta chain described here comes from a study of T cell responses to AZD1222 COVID-19 vaccine. Clones were read by immunoSEQ multiplex PCR, and TCRdb kept only the in-frame ones, dropping some. The table has approximately 99,000 clones, roughly nine tenths seen once. The CDR3 has 17 amino acids. CDR1 is LNHDA, CDR2 SQIVND, per germline (reference sequence). V lost 3 bases to trimming and J lost 0 bases; unmatched junction nucleotides: 9. This clone was seen only a few times. No antigen is known for it. Study results and limitations: Females outnumbered males among donors, who were mostly white British; clonal diversity was possibly underestimated. When two AZD1222 doses had been given, Spike-specific TCR breadth and depth rose. Of the AZD1222 recipients, only 5 or 6 were seropositive at baseline.

The sequenced sample was peripheral blood, obtained 28 days after the second AZD1222 dose. This clonotype originated in an adult who received the AZD1222 COVID-19 vaccine. This rearrangement joins TRBV19 to TRBJ1-1; 8 bases line up with TRBD1. CDR3 bases: TGTGCCAGTAGTATTATCCTCGGACAGGGCATGAACACTGAAGCTTTCTTT. This gives the protein CASSIILGQGMNTEAFF.